Included here is one TCR beta chain sequence, with context. Its cognate antigen is unknown. TCRdb re-called the 5' RACE reads and catalogs CDR3 proteins one per entry, DNA excluded. The table lists some 500,000 distinct CDR3 sequences, with more than 1.4% in the top ten. The CDR3 has 13 residues. Per germline, CDR1 SNHLY and CDR2 FYNNEI. These data come from a study of T cells expressing NK-cell markers. About the research overall: Sorted CD3+CD56+NKG2C+, CD3+CD56+NKG2C- and CD3+CD56-NKG2C+ T cells supplied TCR beta repertoires. Just one sequenced donor of eight was HCMV-seronegative, while seven were seropositive. The study's findings and limits: The study found dominant NKG2C+ clonotypes at roughly 1.0-8% of CD8+ T cells in six donors.

The TCR comes from a woman between 45 and 60 years old in good health. The sequenced material came from blood T cells: a sorted CD56 or NKG2C T cell subset, CD4+ or CD8+ T cells, or bulk PBMC T cells (not recorded which). V is TRBV2 and J is TRBJ1-3; TCRdb returns TRBD1, unconfirmable since there is no DNA. CDR3 loop: CASAGEPGNTIYF.